This T cell receptor (beta chain) was captured in a study of blood T cells in healthy people across ages. General study points: There were more naive CD4+ cells and higher diversity in long-lived donors than in aged donors.

There are 15 residues in the CDR3. Germline CDR1 and CDR2: SGHKS and YYEKEE (reference sequence). Using a J-beta primer mix together with a sample-barcoded 5' primer, a second PCR was run for roughly 7 to 12 cycles. Each cDNA molecule was tagged by a template-switch adaptor with 12 random nucleotides. TCRdb ran MiXCR on the 5' RACE reads and lists one entry per CDR3 protein. The repertoire has fewer than 800,000 distinct CDR3 sequences, 20% to 25% of them found once; the top ten carry 8% to 10%. This clonotype occurred a few times. Its cognate antigen is unknown. This sample was shared with a second study, whose subject was T cells of mothers and their children.

The rearrangement links TRBV5-5 to TRBJ2-1; D gene unclear. The J call is doubtful: the DNA matches TRBJ2-5 better. Sequenced input: blood. This sequence originates from a boy aged 5-17 years in good health. For the CDR3, the DNA is TGTGCCAGCAGCTCCGAAGAAAAACCACAAGAGACCCAGTACTTC. Amino acids: CASSSEEKPQETQYF.